This T cell receptor beta chain came from a study of Ad26.COV2.S vaccination and SARS-CoV-2 variants. Study-level information: Once, or twice with 56 days between doses, Ad26.COV2.S was given intramuscularly. Study conclusions and caveats: Measurements of TCR breadth and depth may have given underestimates of the total T cell responses. Vaccine and placebo recipients had similar non-spike TCR breadth. Substantial breadth was reportedly displayed by spike-specific CD8+ and CD4+ T cell responses after vaccination.

The protocol was immunoSEQ multiplex PCR, while the TCRdb copy is restricted to in-frame clones and leaves out a portion. The sample holds about 350,000 clones, 88% seen once. The treatment denotes: 19 received Ad26.COV2.S at low or high dose, single or two shots; roughly five received placebo; per-sample allocation not given. Following the first vaccine or placebo injection, samples were taken on day 63. A remark on this clone: Its antigen is as yet unknown.

CDR1 and CDR2 (germline): MDHEN, SYDVKM. Between the trimmed V and J ends, which lost 7 bases and 1 base, there was a span of 13 bases. The CDR3 length is 14 residues. The chain uses TRBV28 and TRBJ1-1; D is unclear. This specimen was peripheral blood, taken in a trial of Ad26.COV2.S vaccine versus placebo. This TCR came from a person between 18 and 60 years old who received the Ad26.COV2.S COVID-19 vaccine or a placebo. CDR3 in amino acids: CASTRRERNTEAFF. In nucleotides, the CDR3 is TGTGCCAGCACCCGAAGGGAGAGGAACACTGAAGCTTTCTTT.